Reported below is one T cell receptor (beta chain). Authors' processing steps: Reference gene primer amplification gave estimated nucleated cell counts. Measured with immunoSEQ multiplex PCR; TCRdb has only the in-frame clones, and not every one. The V and J calls and clone size are taken from that table; D and trimming were inferred from the DNA. The data contain some 68,000 clones, 90% of them singletons. This CDR3 has 15 residues. Per the germline V gene, CDR1 is MGHRA and CDR2 is YSYEKL. V shed 3 bases and J 8 bases; nucleotides not matched to a gene: 4. The data were taken from a study of blood T cell repertoires in COVID-19. As for the study in general: Samples taken during acute and convalescent COVID-19 were collected in the United States, Italy and Spain. Sources were T cells, B-cell-depleted T cells, or PBMCs; the material itself was cDNA or gDNA.

Seattle participants joined during active infection and were tracked over time. The TCR comes from a man aged 45-65 years with COVID-19, enrolled during active disease. Sequencing was carried out using peripheral blood. The genes are TRBV4-1 and TRBJ2-1; 13 bases align to TRBD2. The DNA for the CDR3 is TGCGCCAGCAGCCATGGACTAGCGGGAGCCTATGAGCAGTTCTTC. Residues: CASSHGLAGAYEQFF.